These 30 T cell receptor beta chains came from one sample sequenced in a study of shared clonotypes between healthy human individuals. Produced via immunoSEQ multiplex PCR; TCRdb's table is partial and in-frame only. The sample shows 1,500,000 or so clones, about 98.5% of them seen only once. Sequences were obtained from naive CD4+ T cells sorted from blood. The subset is: CD45RA+ positively selected. These receptors all come from a man aged 25-45 years in good health.

This clone was recorded once. The chain uses TRBV29-1 and TRBJ2-5; D gene ambiguous. V gave up 6 bases and J gave up 5 bases, with 19 bases separating them. CDR3 length equals 14 residues. Germline assignment: CDR1 SQVTM and CDR2 ANQGSEA. In DNA, the CDR3 is TGCAGCGTAGCTCATGGCTCTGATCGGGAGACCCAGTACTTC. It codes for CSVAHGSDRETQYF.

The rearrangement uses TRBV4-1 and TRBJ2-7, with D possibly being TRBD1 (6 bases). Deletions cut 1 base from V and 0 bases from J, with 25 bases between. The CDR3 extends over 20 amino acids. In germline, CDR1 is MGHRA, CDR2 YSYEKL. The CDR3 protein is CASSQVSLSKGTSFSYEQYF. DNA of the CDR3: TGCGCCAGCAGCCAAGTAAGTCTTTCTAAAGGGACAAGCTTCTCCTACGAGCAGTACTTC.

The J gene is TRBJ2-7, the V gene TRBV7-2; 10 bases are a match to TRBD2. V lost 3 bases to trimming and J lost 9 bases; unmatched junction nucleotides: 8. The CDR3 runs 14 residues. Germline CDR1 and CDR2: SGHTA and FQGNSA. The CDR3 spells CASSFRTSGAGQYF. CDR3 nucleotides: TGTGCCAGCAGCTTCCGGACTAGCGGAGCTGGGCAGTACTTC.

The chain combines TRBV9 with TRBJ2-7; no clear D. The CDR3 sequence is 14 residues long. CDR1 is SGDLS and CDR2 is YYNGEE in the germline V gene. The ends were cut back, 0 bases at V and 4 bases at J, with 11 bases in the middle. Here the CDR3 reads CASSVGLGPYEQYF. The CDR3 region has the DNA TGTGCCAGCAGCGTAGGTTTAGGGCCTTACGAGCAGTACTTC.

This chain joins TRBV6-6 and TRBJ2-1; D is perhaps TRBD1 or TRBD2 (6 bases each). Germline V gene sequence: CDR1 MNHNY, CDR2 SVGAGI (reference sequence). This CDR3 contains 14 residues. V lost 4 bases and J lost 5, with 12 bases in between. CDR3 bases: TGTGCCAGCAGTTTTTACAGGGAGGACAATGAGCAGTTCTTC. Encoded protein: CASSFYREDNEQFF.

This chain connects TRBV19 to TRBJ1-4, with D uncertain. The V gene's germline CDR1 is LNHDA and CDR2 SQIVND (reference sequence). V gave up 6 bases and J gave up 6 bases, with 14 bases separating them. The CDR3 has 14 amino acids. In DNA, the CDR3 is TGTGCCAGTAGGCAGCAAACCACCCATGAAAAACTGTTTTTT. This encodes CASRQQTTHEKLFF. Full variable domain (missing parts from reference TRBV19 and TRBJ1-4): DGGITQSPKYLFRKEGQNVTLSCEQNLNHDAMYWYRQDPGQGLRLIYYSQIVNDFQKGDIAEGYSVSREKKESFPLTVTSAQKNPTAFYLCASRQQTTHEKLFFGSGTQLSVL.

The rearrangement links TRBV28 to TRBJ1-2, with D unclear. Germline CDR1 and CDR2: MDHEN and SYDVKM. The CDR3 spans 13 residues. V lost 4 bases and J lost 4, with 10 bases in between. DNA for the CDR3: TGTGCCAGCAGTTCCGTCGGGTTCTATGGCTACACCTTC. It encodes CASSSVGFYGYTF.

The genes are TRBV9 and TRBJ2-7; TRBD1 matches at 7 bases. J was trimmed by 2 bases and V by 0 bases; bases with no gene match: 2. The germline V gene encodes CDR1 SGDLS and CDR2 YYNGEE. The CDR3 loop spans 14 amino acids. The CDR3 nucleotides are TGTGCCAGCAGCGTAGCCGGACAGGCCTACGAGCAGTACTTC. Protein: CASSVAGQAYEQYF.

The V gene is TRBV19, the J gene TRBJ2-1; tentatively, D is TRBD2 (5 bases). V lost 3 bases and J lost 4, with 7 bases in between. The CDR3 has 13 amino acids. CDR1 and CDR2 (germline): LNHDA, SQIVND (reference sequence). Written as DNA, the CDR3 is TGTGCCAGTAGTATTGAGGGTTACAATGAGCAGTTCTTC. Encoded protein: CASSIEGYNEQFF.

The rearrangement links TRBV6-5 to TRBJ1-1; unclear D gene. CDR1 is MNHEY and CDR2 is SVGAGI in the germline V gene. V was cut by 5 bases and J by 5 bases, with 15 bases left in between. This CDR3 is built from 14 residues. CDR3 loop: CASSTQVRGTEAFF. CDR3 coding DNA: TGTGCCAGCAGTACCCAGGTCCGGGGTACTGAAGCTTTCTTT.

This clone has just one count. V and J are TRBV11-3 and TRBJ2-7; 8 nucleotides line up with TRBD1. Germline V gene data show CDR1 as SGHNT and CDR2 as YENEEA. The V segment lost 1 base and the J segment 6 bases; nucleotides outside the gene matches: 2. This CDR3 is 13 amino acids long. The CDR3 DNA reads TGTGCCAGCAGCTTAGGGACAGGGTTCGAGCAGTACTTC. Translation gives CASSLGTGFEQYF.

The rearrangement uses TRBV2 and TRBJ1-1; D is perhaps TRBD1 (5 bases). This CDR3 is 15 amino acids long. V was cut by 8 bases and J by 0 bases, with 16 bases left in between. Germline V CDR1 and CDR2: SNHLY, FYNNEI. The CDR3 protein is CASGARGSLNTEAFF. The CDR3 region has the DNA TGTGCCAGCGGGGCCCGAGGCTCATTGAACACTGAAGCTTTCTTT. The full variable domain, completed using reference TRBV2 and TRBJ1-1, is EPEVTQTPSHQVTQMGQEVILRCVPISNHLYFYWYRQILGQKVEFLVSFYNNEISEKSEIFDDQFSVERPDGSNFTLKIRSTKLEDSAMYFCASGARGSLNTEAFFGQGTRLTVV.

V gene TRBV5-1 combines with J gene TRBJ1-2; 8 nucleotides line up with TRBD1. The CDR3 is made up of 14 amino acids. CDR1 is SGHRS, CDR2 YFSETQ, per germline. J was trimmed by 6 bases and V by 0 bases; bases with no gene match: 4. CDR3 sequence reads: CASSLAGQGNGYTF. DNA of the CDR3: TGCGCCAGCAGCTTGGCCGGACAGGGAAATGGCTACACCTTC.

As for this clone: This same CDR3 is encoded by further DNA sequences in the sample. The V and J genes are TRBV11-2 and TRBJ2-5; D may be TRBD1 (5 bases). V shed 5 bases and J shed 0 bases, with 7 bases lying between them. This CDR3 is 13 amino acids long. Germline loops: CDR1 SGHAT, CDR2 FQNNGV. The chain's CDR3 is CASSPGYQETQYF. In nucleotides, the CDR3 is TGTGCCAGCAGCCCAGGGTACCAAGAGACCCAGTACTTC.

With respect to this clone: Other nucleotide sequences from this sample produce the same CDR3. The chain recombines TRBV5-1 with TRBJ2-7, with D unresolved. The CDR3 totals 13 residues. The V gene lost 1 base and the J gene lost 1 base, with 6 bases spanning the gap. Germline lookup yields CDR1 SGHRS and CDR2 YFSETQ. The CDR3 is CASSLLGSYEQYF. The CDR3 nucleotides are TGCGCCAGCAGCTTGTTAGGATCCTACGAGCAGTACTTC.

The chain carries TRBV14 and TRBJ2-5, with 10 bases that match TRBD2. The CDR3 spans 15 residues. The trim removed 3 bases at V and 5 bases at J, leaving 6 bases unmatched. The germline CDR1 and CDR2 sequences are SGHDN and FVKESK. The CDR3: CASSHKRGGWETQYF. The DNA for the CDR3 is TGTGCCAGCAGCCACAAGCGGGGGGGCTGGGAGACCCAGTACTTC.

The V gene is TRBV11-3, the J gene TRBJ2-1; tentatively, D is TRBD2 (6 bases). CDR3 length equals 15 residues. Per the germline V gene, CDR1 is SGHNT and CDR2 is YENEEA. V lost 3 bases, J lost 0 bases, and 9 bases lay in between. Here the CDR3 reads CASSFSGGSYNEQFF. The CDR3 DNA follows: TGTGCCAGCAGCTTCTCCGGGGGCTCCTACAATGAGCAGTTCTTC.

This clone was seen more than once but under ten times. The sample has other DNA sequences that encode this CDR3 too. V is TRBV7-9 and J is TRBJ2-1; D ambiguous. Germline V lookup: CDR1 SEHNR, CDR2 FQNEAQ (reference sequence). This CDR3 has 13 residues. With 4 bases removed from V and 3 bases from J, the gap between germline ends came to 7 bases. The CDR3 coding sequence is TGTGCCAGCAGCTCGACGGGCTACAATGAGCAGTTCTTC. Its protein is CASSSTGYNEQFF.

J is TRBJ2-2 and V is TRBV18; D not resolved. The CDR3 sequence is 16 residues long. The germline V gene has CDR1 KGHSH and CDR2 LQKENI. V lost 6 bases and J 4 bases, leaving 18 bases between the germline ends. CDR3 bases: TGTGCCAGCTCCCAAATTGAGGCCACGGCCACCGGGGAGCTGTTTTTT. Translated: CASSQIEATATGELFF. Complete variable domain (other parts from reference TRBV18 and TRBJ2-2): NAGVMQNPRHLVRRRGQEARLRCSPMKGHSHVYWYRQLPEEGLKFMVYLQKENIIDESGMPKERFSAEFPKEGPSILRIQQVVRGDSAAYFCASSQIEATATGELFFGEGSRLTVL.

The rearrangement uses TRBV5-1 and TRBJ2-7; no clear D. Germline loops: CDR1 SGHRS, CDR2 YFSETQ. V lost 1 base to trimming and J lost 3 bases, with 11 bases between them. The CDR3 is 14 residues long. For the CDR3, the DNA is TGCGCCAGCAGCTTGAGGAACAGCCTCTACGAGCAGTACTTC. This sequence encodes CASSLRNSLYEQYF.

The chain joins TRBV5-1 to TRBJ2-3; TRBD1 might be the D (6 bases). The CDR3 totals 15 residues. Trimming removed 6 bases at V and 0 bases at J, with 14 bases between. Germline CDR1 is SGHRS and CDR2 is YFSETQ. The CDR3: CASNLDRPSTDTQYF. The CDR3 region has the DNA TGCGCCAGCAATCTCGACAGGCCAAGCACAGATACGCAGTATTTT. Full variable domain (remainder filled in from reference TRBV5-1 and TRBJ2-3): KAGVTQTPRYLIKTRGQQVTLSCSPISGHRSVSWYQQTPGQGLQFLFEYFSETQRNKGNFPGRFSGRQFSNSRSEMNVSTLELGDSALYLCASNLDRPSTDTQYFGPGTRLTVL.

The J gene is TRBJ2-7, the V gene TRBV5-1, with D perhaps assigned TRBD1 or TRBD2 (5 bases each). The CDR3 is 17 residues long. CDR1 is SGHRS and CDR2 is YFSETQ in the germline V gene. Trimming removed 0 bases at V and 9 bases at J, with 25 bases between. CDR3 region: CASSLGVPGTETLGQYF. CDR3 DNA: TGCGCCAGCAGCTTGGGGGTCCCCGGGACGGAGACCCTAGGGCAGTACTTC. Together with reference TRBV5-1 and TRBJ2-7, the CDR3 gives the full variable domain: KAGVTQTPRYLIKTRGQQVTLSCSPISGHRSVSWYQQTPGQGLQFLFEYFSETQRNKGNFPGRFSGRQFSNSRSEMNVSTLELGDSALYLCASSLGVPGTETLGQYFGPGTRLTVT.

The gene calls are TRBV21-1 and TRBJ1-5; the D call TRBD1 from the table was never checked on the DNA. TRBV21-1 is a pseudogene locus. The length of the CDR3 is 15 residues. The CDR3 region is CASSTPDIDNQPQHF. DNA of the CDR3: TGTGCCAGCAGCACCCCGGACATCGACAATCAGCCCCAGCATTTT.

The chain is built from TRBV19 and TRBJ2-4; D possibly uses TRBD1 or TRBD2 (6 bases each). V was shortened by 5 bases and J by 4 bases, with 15 bases between the two germline ends. Germline V gene data show CDR1 as LNHDA and CDR2 as SQIVND (reference sequence). This CDR3 is built from 15 residues. The CDR3 region is CASSPWGAPKNIQYF. The CDR3 DNA sequence: TGTGCCAGTAGTCCCTGGGGGGCGCCTAAAAACATTCAGTACTTC. Full variable domain (missing parts from reference TRBV19 and TRBJ2-4): DGGITQSPKYLFRKEGQNVTLSCEQNLNHDAMYWYRQDPGQGLRLIYYSQIVNDFQKGDIAEGYSVSREKKESFPLTVTSAQKNPTAFYLCASSPWGAPKNIQYFGAGTRLSVL.

The chain uses TRBV15 and TRBJ1-2, with D perhaps matching TRBD1 (5 bases). The germline V gene has CDR1 LNHNV and CDR2 YYDKDF (reference sequence). V lost 3 bases to trimming and J lost 4 bases, with 6 bases between them. The CDR3 runs to 12 residues. Here the CDR3 reads CATSSRAYGYTF. CDR3 DNA sequence: TGTGCCACCAGCAGCAGGGCCTATGGCTACACCTTC.

The rearrangement joins TRBV28 to TRBJ1-2, with TRBD1 matching 8 bases. CDR1 and CDR2 (germline): MDHEN, SYDVKM. Trimming cost V 4 bases and J 5 bases; bases outside gene matches: 3. The CDR3 loop spans 13 amino acids. CDR3 sequence reads: CASSSNRGYGYTF. The CDR3 coding sequence is TGTGCCAGCAGTTCCAACAGGGGGTATGGCTACACCTTC.

The rearrangement joins TRBV28 to TRBJ2-3; D remains unclear. The CDR3 totals 13 residues. In germline, CDR1 is MDHEN, CDR2 SYDVKM. Trimming left V 6 bases short and J 0 bases short, with 7 bases between. DNA of the CDR3: TGTGCCAGCAGGGAGCAGAGCACAGATACGCAGTATTTT. This encodes CASREQSTDTQYF.

The V and J genes are TRBV7-3 and TRBJ2-2; D remains ambiguous. V lost 5 bases and J 3 bases, leaving 4 bases between the germline ends. The germline CDR1 and CDR2 sequences are SGHTA and FQGTGA. This CDR3 region has 12 residues. CDR3 loop: CASSPDTGELFF. CDR3 nucleotide sequence: TGTGCCAGCAGCCCAGACACCGGGGAGCTGTTTTTT.

J is TRBJ2-1 and V is TRBV7-9; 16 bases align to TRBD2. This CDR3 has 17 amino acids. Trimming took 5 bases from V and 4 from J; bases not matched to a gene: 5. CDR1 SEHNR and CDR2 FQNEAQ come from the germline V gene (reference sequence). CDR3 loop: CASSPGGLAGGYNEQFF. Here the CDR3 DNA reads TGTGCCAGCAGCCCCGGGGGACTAGCGGGAGGGTACAATGAGCAGTTCTTC. The entire variable domain, with the rest obtained from reference TRBV7-9 and TRBJ2-1, is as follows: DTGVSQNPRHKITKRGQNVTFRCDPISEHNRLYWYRQTLGQGPEFLTYFQNEAQLEKSRLLSDRFSAERPKGSFSTLEIQRTEQGDSAMYLCASSPGGLAGGYNEQFFGPGTRLTVL.

The CDR3 nucleotides are TGTGCCAGCAGCCCCTACGCAGGAGCCTACGAGCAGTACTTC. Residues: CASSPYAGAYEQYF. The gene calls are TRBV6-5 and TRBJ2-7; the D is unclear. The germline CDR1 and CDR2 sequences are MNHEY and SVGAGI. V was shortened by 6 bases and J by 2 bases, with 14 bases between the two germline ends. This CDR3 has 14 amino acids.